This TCR beta chain is from a study of human T cells and chemical hapten exposure. V lost 6 bases and J lost 2, with 17 bases in between. There are 16 residues in the CDR3. CDR1 and CDR2 (germline): SGHAT, FQNNGV. TCRdb re-called the RACE reads with MiXCR, one entry per CDR3 protein. The table includes approximately 33,000 distinct CDR3 sequences, around 7% detected once. The sample's time point: healthy volunteer bleed at 2 weeks. RNA extraction used unfractionated whole blood as the source of total RNA. The V call is TRBV11-2, the J call TRBJ2-1, with D perhaps matching TRBD2 (6 bases). The receptor comes from a human donor in good health. Some clones in this sample may be carry-over from other donors' samples. Material: whole blood. The CDR3 reads CASRPRSGSTYNEQFF. CDR3 nucleotides: TGTGCCAGCAGACCTCGCAGCGGGTCCACCTACAATGAGCAGTTCTTC.